This TCR beta chain originates from a study of T cells after yellow fever vaccination. TCRdb reanalysed the 5' RACE reads using MiXCR and keeps one entry per CDR3 protein. Of roughly 320,000 distinct CDR3 sequences listed, about 10% are singletons. The table lists this clonotype with a few counts. Sequenced here: CD4+ T cells sorted from PBMCs, sampled 45 days after the yellow fever booster vaccination. This clonotype originated in a man between 18 and 35 years old who received the YFV17D yellow fever vaccine.

The CDR3 here is CSAGDRGMVQPQHF. Here the CDR3 DNA reads TGCAGTGCCGGGGACAGGGGGATGGTTCAGCCCCAGCATTTT. This rearrangement joins TRBV20-1 to TRBJ1-5; 11 positions agree with TRBD1. J gave up 6 bases and V 6 bases, and 7 bases lay outside the gene matches. The CDR3 extends over 14 amino acids. Germline CDR1 and CDR2: DFQATT and SNEGSKA (reference sequence).